This T cell receptor beta chain was recorded in a study of vaccination effects on CD4 cells after COVID-19. Study observations and caveats: From healthy vaccinees, only 1 of 255 vaccine-induced clones also reacted to common cold coronaviruses. Clones of infection and vaccine origin contracted markedly late after vaccination.

Before sequencing, viral peptide pools were used by the ViraFEST assay to expand antigen-specific CD4+ T cells. A 10-day culture period preceded the isolation of CD4+ T cells. It was with approximately 10 IU/ml IL-2 and about 10 ug/ml peptides that 1.8 million or so PBMC per well were cultured. Each culture had half its medium swapped for IL-2 medium on days 3 and 7. Using immunoSEQ multiplex PCR, the repertoire was profiled, and TCRdb retains in-frame clones only, with some absent. This table has 30,000 or so clones, about 66% appearing once. A remark on this clone: The antigen remains undetermined.

The sequence was obtained from a human donor who received a COVID-19 vaccine. The specimen was CD4+ T cells from PBMCs cultured with HCoV-229E spike peptides, collected before COVID-19 vaccination.

CDR3 nucleotides: TGTGCCAGCAGCGTAGTAGGGTTATCCTACAATGAGCAGTTCTTC. It yields the protein CASSVVGLSYNEQFF. This chain connects TRBV9 to TRBJ2-1, with no clear D. The V gene's germline CDR1 is SGDLS and CDR2 YYNGEE. Trimming pared 0 bases from V and 1 base from J, leaving 8 bases between. The CDR3 runs to 15 residues.